The next 5 T cell receptor beta chains were all read from a single sample in a study of T cell responses to AZD1222 COVID-19 vaccine. Clones were read by immunoSEQ multiplex PCR, and TCRdb kept only the in-frame ones, dropping some. The sample lists 55,000 to 65,000 clones, roughly 88% occurring once. The starting material was peripheral blood, obtained on day 0 of AZD1222 vaccination. Receptor source: an adult in good health.

The rearrangement joins TRBV19 to TRBJ1-5, with D maybe TRBD1 (6 bases). Germline CDR1 reads LNHDA; CDR2 reads SQIVND (reference sequence). This CDR3 is 17 amino acids long. V lost 7 bases and J lost 0, with 19 bases in between. The CDR3 DNA reads as TGTGCCAGTACCCTATCGGGGGCAGCTTATAGCAATCAGCCCCAGCATTTT. It specifies CASTLSGAAYSNQPQHF.

The CDR3 is CASSLARPSTDTQYF. The CDR3 bases are TGTGCCAGCAGCTTAGCCCGCCCTAGCACAGATACGCAGTATTTT. The V gene is TRBV7-6, the J gene TRBJ2-3; the D is unclear. The V and J ends lost 0 bases and 0 bases respectively, with 7 bases between them. The CDR3 is made up of 15 amino acids. The V gene's germline CDR1 is SGHVS and CDR2 FNYEAQ.

The chain employs TRBV5-1 and TRBJ2-5; tentative D call: TRBD1 (6 bases). V was cut by 5 bases and J by 4 bases, with 21 bases left in between. This CDR3 comprises 16 residues. In germline, CDR1 is SGHRS, CDR2 YFSETQ. The CDR3 loop reads CASSPGQFGSRETQYF. As DNA, the CDR3 is TGCGCCAGCAGTCCCGGACAGTTCGGATCTCGAGAGACCCAGTACTTC.

The genes are TRBV30 and TRBJ2-1, with 14 bases fitting TRBD2. The germline V gene encodes CDR1 GTSNPN and CDR2 SVGIG (reference sequence). Losses at the gene ends were 6 bases for V and 8 bases for J; bases not matched to a gene: 6. The CDR3 loop spans 14 amino acids. CDR3 sequence (DNA): TGTGCCTGCCCGACTAGCGGGGGGGCCGATGAGCAGTTCTTC. Protein sequence: CACPTSGGADEQFF.

This chain links TRBV19 with TRBJ2-1, with D possibly TRBD2 on 6 matching bases. The CDR3 loop spans 14 amino acids. Germline values: CDR1 LNHDA, CDR2 SQIVND (reference sequence). Trimming pared 2 bases from V and 7 bases from J, leaving 12 bases between. CDR3 nucleotide sequence: TGTGCCAGTAGTATAACCGGGACTGCAAATGAGCAGTTCTTC. Translated, it gives CASSITGTANEQFF.